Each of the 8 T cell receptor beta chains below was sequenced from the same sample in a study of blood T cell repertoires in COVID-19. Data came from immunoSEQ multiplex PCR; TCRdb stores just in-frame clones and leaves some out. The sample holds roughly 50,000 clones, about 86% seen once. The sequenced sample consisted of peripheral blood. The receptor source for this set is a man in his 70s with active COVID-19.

DNA of the CDR3: TGTGCCAGCTCACACCTACAGGGAATGAGTTCGGCTGGGGCCAACGTCCTGACTTTC. Translation: CASSHLQGMSSAGANVLTF. This rearrangement joins TRBV18 to TRBJ2-6; the D gene is possibly TRBD1 (6 bases). There are 19 residues in the CDR3. The germline V and J ends were trimmed by 4 bases and 2 bases, with 21 bases remaining between them. CDR1 KGHSH and CDR2 LQKENI come from the germline V gene.

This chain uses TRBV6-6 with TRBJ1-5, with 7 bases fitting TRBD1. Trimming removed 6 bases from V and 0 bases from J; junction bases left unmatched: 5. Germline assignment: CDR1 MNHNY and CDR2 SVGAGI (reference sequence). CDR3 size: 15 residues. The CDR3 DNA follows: TGTGCCAGCAGGGGGACAGCCGGTAGCAATCAGCCCCAGCATTTT. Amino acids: CASRGTAGSNQPQHF.

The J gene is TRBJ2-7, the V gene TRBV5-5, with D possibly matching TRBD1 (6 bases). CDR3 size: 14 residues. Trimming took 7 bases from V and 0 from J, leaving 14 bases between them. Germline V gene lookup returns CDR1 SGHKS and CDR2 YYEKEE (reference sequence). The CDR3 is CASLPGTSSYEQYF. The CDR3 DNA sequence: TGTGCCAGCCTTCCCGGGACATCCTCCTACGAGCAGTACTTC.

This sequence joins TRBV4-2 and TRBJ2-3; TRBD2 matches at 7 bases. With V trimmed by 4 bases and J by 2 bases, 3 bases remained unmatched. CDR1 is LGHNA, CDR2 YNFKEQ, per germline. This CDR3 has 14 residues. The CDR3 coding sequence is TGTGCCAGCAGCCCGGGACTACTCACAGATACGCAGTATTTT. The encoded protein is CASSPGLLTDTQYF.

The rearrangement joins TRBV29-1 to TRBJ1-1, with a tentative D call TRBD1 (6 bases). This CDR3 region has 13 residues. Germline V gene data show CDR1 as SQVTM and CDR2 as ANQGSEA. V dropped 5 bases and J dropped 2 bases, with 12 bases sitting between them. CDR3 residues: CSVPGHRNTEAFF. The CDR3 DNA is TGCAGCGTTCCGGGACACCGAAACACTGAAGCTTTCTTT.

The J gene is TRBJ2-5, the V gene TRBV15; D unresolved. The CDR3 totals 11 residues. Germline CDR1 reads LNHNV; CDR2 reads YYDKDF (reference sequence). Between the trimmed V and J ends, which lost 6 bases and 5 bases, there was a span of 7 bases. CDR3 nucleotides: TGTGCCACCAGTCGAGGCGAGACCCAGTACTTC. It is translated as CATSRGETQYF.

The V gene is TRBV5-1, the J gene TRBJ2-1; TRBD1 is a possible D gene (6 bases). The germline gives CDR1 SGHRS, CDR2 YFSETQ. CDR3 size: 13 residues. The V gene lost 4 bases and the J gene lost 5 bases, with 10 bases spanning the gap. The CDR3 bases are TGCGCCAGCAGCAGGGACATCAACAATGAGCAGTTCTTC. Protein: CASSRDINNEQFF.

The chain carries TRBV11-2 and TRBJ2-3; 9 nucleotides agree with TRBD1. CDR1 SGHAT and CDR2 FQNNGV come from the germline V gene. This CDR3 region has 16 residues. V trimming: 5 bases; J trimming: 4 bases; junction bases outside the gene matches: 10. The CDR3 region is CASSALGGQGPDTQYF. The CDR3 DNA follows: TGTGCCAGCAGCGCTCTCGGGGGACAGGGCCCAGATACGCAGTATTTT.